The clone carrying this T cell receptor (beta chain) was observed a handful of times. J was trimmed by 6 bases and V by 5 bases; bases with no gene match: 8. The germline V gene encodes CDR1 SGHAT and CDR2 FQNNGV. There are 17 residues in the CDR3. This entry comes from a study of human T cells and chemical hapten exposure. TCRdb called the RACE reads again in MiXCR, with one record for every CDR3 protein. The repertoire includes more than 250,000 distinct CDR3 sequences, 7.5% to 8% of them detected once, and about 1.2% sits in the top ten. The time point was: pre-sensitization, week 0. Treatment described: therapeutic diphenylcyclopropenone sensitization with weekly scalp DPC.

The V call is TRBV11-2, the J call TRBJ2-1; 15 bases are a match to TRBD2. The sequenced sample was whole blood, obtained in connection with sensitization to the hapten diphenylcyclopropenone (DPC). The TCR was taken from a young man with alopecia areata. Some clones in this sample may be carry-over from other donors' samples. The CDR3 reads CASSPGLAGGLSNEQFF. For the CDR3, the DNA is TGTGCCAGCAGCCCGGGACTAGCGGGGGGCCTCTCCAATGAGCAGTTCTTC. The complete variable domain, with remaining parts taken from reference TRBV11-2 and TRBJ2-1, reads EAGVAQSPRYKIIEKRQSVAFWCNPISGHATLYWYQQILGQGPKLLIQFQNNGVVDDSQLPKDRFSAERLKGVDSTLKIQPAKLEDSAVYLCASSPGLAGGLSNEQFFGPGTRLTVL.